This T cell receptor (beta chain) came from a study of T cells after yellow fever vaccination. Overall study: SMART-Seq v4 Ultra Low Input handled preparation of low-cell-number fractions.

They built TCR cDNA with 5'RACE template switching, a step that put in a universal primer site and UMIs. MiXCR, run by TCRdb on the 5' RACE reads, gives a single entry per CDR3 protein. The sample shows 610,000 or so distinct CDR3 sequences, approximately 13% of them seen only once. Germline CDR1 and CDR2: MNHEY and SMNVEV (reference sequence). Trimming left V 7 bases short and J 5 bases short, with 18 bases between. There are 14 residues in the CDR3. Note on this clonotype: Its antigen remains unknown.

Study-wide results and limits: Overlap between CD4 and CD8 compartments was detected for a small share of clonotypes.

The genes are TRBV27 and TRBJ2-7; D call uncertain. The sample was PBMCs, taken on the day of the yellow fever booster vaccination. This receptor was taken from a man aged 30 to 39 who received the YFV17D yellow fever vaccine. CDR3 residues: CASKRLSGRNEQYF. In DNA, the CDR3 is TGTGCCAGCAAGCGTCTATCGGGTCGGAACGAGCAGTACTTC.